These 2 T cell receptor beta chains share one sample of origin, sequenced in a study of radiotherapy plus CTLA-4 blockade in lung cancer. TCRdb's table, derived via immunoSEQ multiplex PCR, lists solely in-frame clones and lacks some. The table lists 81,000 or so clones, under 90% of them singletons. The sample consisted of peripheral blood, taken from a patient treated with radiotherapy plus ipilimumab. The receptors originated from a human donor with non-small cell lung cancer who had stable disease on radiotherapy plus ipilimumab.

V and J are TRBV9 and TRBJ1-5, with D unresolved. Germline CDR1 is SGDLS and CDR2 is YYNGEE. The length of the CDR3 is 15 residues. Trimming pared 0 bases from V and 1 base from J, leaving 8 bases between. CDR3 loop: CASSVGSGSNQPQHF. In DNA, the CDR3 is TGTGCCAGCAGCGTAGGCAGCGGGAGCAATCAGCCCCAGCATTTT.

This chain links TRBV6-5 with TRBJ2-1, with TRBD2 matching 7 bases. The CDR3 loop spans 13 amino acids. Germline V gives CDR1 MNHEY, CDR2 SVGAGI. J was trimmed by 10 bases and V by 6 bases; bases with no gene match: 9. CDR3 region: CASRLRTSGEQFF. CDR3 nucleotide sequence: TGTGCCAGCAGACTAAGGACTAGTGGCGAGCAGTTCTTC.